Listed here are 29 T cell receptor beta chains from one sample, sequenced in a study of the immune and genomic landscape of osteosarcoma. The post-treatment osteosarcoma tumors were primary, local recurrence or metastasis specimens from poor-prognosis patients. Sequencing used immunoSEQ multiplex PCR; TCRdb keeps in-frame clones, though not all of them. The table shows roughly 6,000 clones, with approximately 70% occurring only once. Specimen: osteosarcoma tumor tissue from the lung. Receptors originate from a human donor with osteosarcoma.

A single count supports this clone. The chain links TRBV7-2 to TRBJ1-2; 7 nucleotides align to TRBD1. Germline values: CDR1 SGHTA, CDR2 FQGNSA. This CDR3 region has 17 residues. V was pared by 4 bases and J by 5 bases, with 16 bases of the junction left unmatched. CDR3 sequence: CASSSITGRDSLYGYTF. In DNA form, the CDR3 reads TGTGCCAGCAGCTCTATAACTGGCCGGGACAGCCTTTATGGCTACACCTTC.

In DNA, the CDR3 is TGTGCCAGCACGGCGGGAGCTGAGCAGTTCTTC. This codes for CASTAGAEQFF. This sequence joins TRBV6-1 and TRBJ2-1; 7 bases align to TRBD2. The V gene end was trimmed by 7 bases and the J gene end by 9 bases; junction bases not matched to a gene: 3. Germline loops: CDR1 MNHNS, CDR2 SASEGT. This CDR3 is built from 11 residues.

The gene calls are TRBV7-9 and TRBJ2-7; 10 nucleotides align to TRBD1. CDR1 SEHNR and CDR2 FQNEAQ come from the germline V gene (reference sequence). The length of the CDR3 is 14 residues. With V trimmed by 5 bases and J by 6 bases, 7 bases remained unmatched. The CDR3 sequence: CASSGDRGSSEQYF. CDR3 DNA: TGTGCCAGCAGCGGGGACAGGGGATCAAGCGAGCAGTACTTC.

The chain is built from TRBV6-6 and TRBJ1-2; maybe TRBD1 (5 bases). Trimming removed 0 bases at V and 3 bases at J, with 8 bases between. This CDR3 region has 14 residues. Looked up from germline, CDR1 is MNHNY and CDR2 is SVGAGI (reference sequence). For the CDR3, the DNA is TGTGCCAGCAGTTACTCGACCAGGGACTATGGCTACACCTTC. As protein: CASSYSTRDYGYTF.

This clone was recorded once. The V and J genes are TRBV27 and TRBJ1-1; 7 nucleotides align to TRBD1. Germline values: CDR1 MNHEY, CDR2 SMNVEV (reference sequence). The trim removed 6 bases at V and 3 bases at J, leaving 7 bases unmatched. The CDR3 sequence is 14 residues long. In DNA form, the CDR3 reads TGTGCCAGCAGGCTGCGACAGGGCCACACTGAAGCTTTCTTT. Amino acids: CASRLRQGHTEAFF.

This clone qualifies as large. The chain's CDR3 is CASSLERDRGEQFF. CDR3 DNA sequence: TGTGCCAGCAGCTTAGAAAGGGACAGGGGGGAGCAGTTCTTC. The rearrangement links TRBV11-3 to TRBJ2-1, with 11 bases lining up with TRBD1. This CDR3 has 14 amino acids. The J segment lost 10 bases and the V segment lost 0 bases, leaving 2 bases of the junction unmatched. CDR1 and CDR2 (germline): SGHNT, YENEEA.

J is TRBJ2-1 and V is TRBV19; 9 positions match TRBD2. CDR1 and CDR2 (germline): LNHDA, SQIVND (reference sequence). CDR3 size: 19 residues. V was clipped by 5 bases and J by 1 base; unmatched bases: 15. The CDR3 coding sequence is TGTGCCAGTAGTCCCGCCCCGAGCGGGAGGCGTGGGTCCTACAATGAGCAGTTCTTC. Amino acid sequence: CASSPAPSGRRGSYNEQFF.

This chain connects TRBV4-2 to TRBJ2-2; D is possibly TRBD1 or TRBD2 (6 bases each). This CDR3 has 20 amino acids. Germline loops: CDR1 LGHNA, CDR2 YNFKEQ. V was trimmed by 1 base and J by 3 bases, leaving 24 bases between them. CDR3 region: CASSQGKGGGASRDTGELFF. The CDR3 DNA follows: TGTGCCAGCAGCCAAGGAAAGGGGGGCGGGGCCTCCAGGGACACCGGGGAGCTGTTTTTT.

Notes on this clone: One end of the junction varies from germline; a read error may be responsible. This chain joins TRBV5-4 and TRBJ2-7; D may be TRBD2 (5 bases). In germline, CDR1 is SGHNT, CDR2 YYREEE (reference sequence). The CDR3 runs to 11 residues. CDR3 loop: CASSLGEIRDF. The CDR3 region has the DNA TGTGCCAGCAGCTTGGGGGAGATTAGAGACTTC.

The CDR3 DNA is TGTGCCAGCAGCCCTCGACAGGGAGGACAGCCCCAGCATTTT. Translated, it gives CASSPRQGGQPQHF. The chain couples TRBV7-2 to TRBJ1-5; 7 nucleotides line up with TRBD1. The length of the CDR3 is 14 residues. V lost 5 bases and J lost 7; bases outside the gene matches: 8. The germline V gene has CDR1 SGHTA and CDR2 FQGNSA.

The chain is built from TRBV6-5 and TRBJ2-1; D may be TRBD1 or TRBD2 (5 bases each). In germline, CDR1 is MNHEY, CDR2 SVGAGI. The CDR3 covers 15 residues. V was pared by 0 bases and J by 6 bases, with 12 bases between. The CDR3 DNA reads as TGTGCCAGCAGTTACTCGAGGGGAAATGGCAATGAGCAGTTCTTC. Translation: CASSYSRGNGNEQFF.

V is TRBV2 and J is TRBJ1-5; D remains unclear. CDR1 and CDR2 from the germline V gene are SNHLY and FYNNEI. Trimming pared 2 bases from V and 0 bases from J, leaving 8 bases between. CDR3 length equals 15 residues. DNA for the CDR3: TGTGCCAGCAGTGAAATGGGTAATAGCAATCAGCCCCAGCATTTT. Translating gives CASSEMGNSNQPQHF.

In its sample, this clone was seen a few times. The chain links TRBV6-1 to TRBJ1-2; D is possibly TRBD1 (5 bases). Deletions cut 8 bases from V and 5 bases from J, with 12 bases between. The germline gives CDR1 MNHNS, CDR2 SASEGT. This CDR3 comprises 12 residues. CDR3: CASVRDGYGYTF. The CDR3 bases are TGTGCCAGCGTCCGGGACGGGTATGGCTACACCTTC.

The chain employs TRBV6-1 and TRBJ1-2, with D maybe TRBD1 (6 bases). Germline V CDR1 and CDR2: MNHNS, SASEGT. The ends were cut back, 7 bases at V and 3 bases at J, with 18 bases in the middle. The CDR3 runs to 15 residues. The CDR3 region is CASNLRGWAYYGYTF. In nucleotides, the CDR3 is TGTGCCAGCAACCTAAGGGGGTGGGCTTACTATGGCTACACCTTC.

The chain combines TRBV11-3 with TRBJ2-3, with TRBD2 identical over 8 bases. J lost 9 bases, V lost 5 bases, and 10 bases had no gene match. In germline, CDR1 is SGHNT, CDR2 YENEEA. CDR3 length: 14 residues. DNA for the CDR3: TGTGCCAGCAGCACCGGGGGGGGGCCAAACACGCAGTATTTT. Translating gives CASSTGGGPNTQYF.

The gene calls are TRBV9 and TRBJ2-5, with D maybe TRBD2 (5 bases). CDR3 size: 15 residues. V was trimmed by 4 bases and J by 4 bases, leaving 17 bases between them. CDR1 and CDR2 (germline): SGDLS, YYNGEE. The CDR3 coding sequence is TGTGCCAGCAGCCGGGATTCCACTCAGAGAGAGACCCAGTACTTC. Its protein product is CASSRDSTQRETQYF.

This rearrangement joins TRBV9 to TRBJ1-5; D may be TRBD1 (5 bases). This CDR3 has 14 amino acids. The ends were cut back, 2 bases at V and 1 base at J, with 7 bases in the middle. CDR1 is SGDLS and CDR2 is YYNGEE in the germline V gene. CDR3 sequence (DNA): TGTGCCAGCAGCGTCGAGGGGAGCAATCAGCCCCAGCATTTT. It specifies CASSVEGSNQPQHF. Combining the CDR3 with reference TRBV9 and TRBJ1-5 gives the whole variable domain DSGVTQTPKHLITATGQRVTLRCSPRSGDLSVYWYQQSLDQGLQFLIQYYNGEERAKGNILERFSAQQFPDLHSELNLSSLELGDSALYFCASSVEGSNQPQHFGDGTRLSIL.

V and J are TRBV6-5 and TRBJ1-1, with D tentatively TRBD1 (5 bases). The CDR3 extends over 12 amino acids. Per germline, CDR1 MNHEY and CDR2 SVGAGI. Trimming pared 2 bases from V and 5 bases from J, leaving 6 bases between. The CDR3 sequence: CASSYGGTEAFF. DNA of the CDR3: TGTGCCAGCAGTTACGGGGGAACTGAAGCTTTCTTT.

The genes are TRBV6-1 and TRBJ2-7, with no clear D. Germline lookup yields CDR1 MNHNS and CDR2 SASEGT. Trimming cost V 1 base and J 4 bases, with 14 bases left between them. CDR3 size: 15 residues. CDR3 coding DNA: TGTGCCAGCAGTGAAGGGTCTTCGTTGGAGTACGAGCAGTACTTC. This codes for CASSEGSSLEYEQYF.

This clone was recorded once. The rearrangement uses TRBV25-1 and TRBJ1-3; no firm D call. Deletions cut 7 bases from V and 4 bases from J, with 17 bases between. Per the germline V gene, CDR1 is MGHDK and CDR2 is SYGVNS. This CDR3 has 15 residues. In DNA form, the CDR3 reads TGTGCCAGCATGAACTCCTTAGGTGGGGGAAACACCATATATTTT. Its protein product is CASMNSLGGGNTIYF.

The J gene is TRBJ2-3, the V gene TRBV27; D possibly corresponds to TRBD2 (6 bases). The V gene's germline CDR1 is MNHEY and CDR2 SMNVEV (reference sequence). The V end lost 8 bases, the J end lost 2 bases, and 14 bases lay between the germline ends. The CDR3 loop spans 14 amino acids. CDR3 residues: CASAHAGPTDTQYF. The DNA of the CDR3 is TGTGCCAGCGCCCACGCGGGACCCACAGATACGCAGTATTTT.

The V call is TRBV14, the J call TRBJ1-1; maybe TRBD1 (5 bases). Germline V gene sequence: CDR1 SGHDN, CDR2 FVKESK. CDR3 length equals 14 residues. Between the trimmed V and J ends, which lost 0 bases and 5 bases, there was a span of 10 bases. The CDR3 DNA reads TGTGCCAGCAGCCAAGATGTCGGGGGAACTGAAGCTTTCTTT. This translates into CASSQDVGGTEAFF.

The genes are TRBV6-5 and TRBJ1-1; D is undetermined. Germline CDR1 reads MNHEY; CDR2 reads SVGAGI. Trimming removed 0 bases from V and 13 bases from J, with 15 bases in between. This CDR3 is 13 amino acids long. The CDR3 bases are TGTGCCAGCAGTTACTCGAGGGATCACGCCGGTTTCTTT. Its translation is CASSYSRDHAGFF.

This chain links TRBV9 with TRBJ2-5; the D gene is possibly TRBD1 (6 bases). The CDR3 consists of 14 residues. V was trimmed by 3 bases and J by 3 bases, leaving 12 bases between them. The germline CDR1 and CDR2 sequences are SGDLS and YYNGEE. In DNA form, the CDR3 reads TGTGCCAGCAGCGGACCTTACAGGGAAGAGACCCAGTACTTC. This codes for CASSGPYREETQYF.

The CDR3 is CSVEGTLVSTEAFF. Written as DNA, the CDR3 is TGCAGCGTTGAAGGTACTCTGGTGAGCACTGAAGCTTTCTTT. The rearrangement uses TRBV29-1 and TRBJ1-1; D uncertain. Germline V lookup: CDR1 SQVTM, CDR2 ANQGSEA. V lost 1 base, J lost 4 bases, and 13 bases lay in between. The CDR3 totals 14 residues.

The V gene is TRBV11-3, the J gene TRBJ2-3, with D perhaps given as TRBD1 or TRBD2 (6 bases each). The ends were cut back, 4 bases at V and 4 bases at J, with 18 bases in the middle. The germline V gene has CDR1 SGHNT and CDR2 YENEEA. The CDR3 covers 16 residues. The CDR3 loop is CASSSQGGGGPDTQYF. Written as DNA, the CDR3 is TGTGCCAGCAGCTCCCAAGGGGGAGGAGGCCCAGATACGCAGTATTTT.

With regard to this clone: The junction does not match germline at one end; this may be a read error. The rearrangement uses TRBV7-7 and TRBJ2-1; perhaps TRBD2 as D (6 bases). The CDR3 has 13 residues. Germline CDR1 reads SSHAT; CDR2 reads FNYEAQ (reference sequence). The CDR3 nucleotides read TGTGCTAGCAGCTTAGCGGCAGACAGTGAGCAGTTCTTC. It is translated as CASSLAADSEQFF.

CDR3 protein: CASSPGQGYNEQFF. DNA for the CDR3: TGTGCCAGCAGCCCGGGACAGGGTTACAATGAGCAGTTCTTC. This sequence joins TRBV9 and TRBJ2-1; 9 nucleotides align to TRBD1. The V gene end was trimmed by 4 bases and the J gene end by 4 bases; junction bases not matched to a gene: 3. Germline V gene lookup returns CDR1 SGDLS and CDR2 YYNGEE. The CDR3 consists of 14 residues.

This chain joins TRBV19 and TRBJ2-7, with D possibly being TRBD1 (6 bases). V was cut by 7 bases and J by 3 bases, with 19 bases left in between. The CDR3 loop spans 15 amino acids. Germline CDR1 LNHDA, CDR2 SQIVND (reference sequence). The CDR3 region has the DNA TGTGCCAGTAAAATATCCGCCACAGGGCTCTACGAGCAGTACTTC. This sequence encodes CASKISATGLYEQYF.